These 7 T cell receptor beta chains were all obtained from the same sample, sequenced in a study of T cells in women clearing cervical HPV infection. Repertoires were generated with immunoSEQ multiplex PCR, while TCRdb's copy carries only in-frame clones and drops some. Recorded for this sample: about 48,000 clones. The sample consisted of blood buffy coat. The receptors derive from a woman between 18 and 70 years old with a cervical HPV16 infection that either progressed to CIN3+ or cleared (not recorded which).

Turning to this clone: The read comes to an end 3 residues before the CDR3 does, leaving the germline J gene to fill in the end. V usage is TRBV20-1 and J usage is TRBJ1-5; tentatively, D is TRBD1 (6 bases). In germline, CDR1 is DFQATT, CDR2 SNEGSKA (reference sequence). V gave up 1 base and J gave up 1 base, with 8 bases separating them. The CDR3 contains 14 residues. The CDR3 sequence is CSARVGTSNQPQHF. Partial CDR3 DNA: TGCAGTGCTAGAGTGGGGACAAGCAATCAGCCC.

Of note for this clone: The read terminates 3 residues ahead of where the CDR3 ends, so the germline J gene completes it. The genes are TRBV5-8 and TRBJ1-2; 7 bases fit TRBD1. Per the germline V gene, CDR1 is SGHTS and CDR2 is YDEGEE. The CDR3 is made up of 14 amino acids. The CDR3 here is CASSYDRVADGYTF. CDR3 bases read: TGTGCCAGCAGCTACGACAGGGTAGCGGACGGC.

Note on this clone: Read sequence stops 3 residues before the CDR3 end, and the germline J gene provides the missing end. This chain links TRBV7-9 with TRBJ1-2; 8 nucleotides agree with TRBD1. Germline V CDR1 and CDR2: SEHNR, FQNEAQ (reference sequence). The CDR3 totals 12 residues. Here the CDR3 reads CASSSGTGGYTF. CDR3 DNA, as far as it was read: TGTGCCAGCAGTTCCGGGACAGGAGGC.

Notes on this clone: The CDR3 extends 3 residues past the end of the read, so its final part is completed from the germline J gene. The V gene is TRBV30, the J gene TRBJ1-4; D is ambiguous. Between the trimmed V and J ends, which lost 7 bases and 4 bases, there was a span of 13 bases. Germline-derived CDR1 and CDR2 are GTSNPN and SVGIG (reference sequence). The CDR3 is 13 amino acids. CDR3 DNA (partial): TGTGCCTATCAATCGGGGTATAATGAAAAA. Translation gives CAYQSGYNEK. The full CDR3 protein reads CAYQSGYNEKLFF. The variable domain in full, with the rest retrieved from reference TRBV30 and TRBJ1-4, is SQTIHQWPATLVQPVGSPLSLECTVEGTSNPNLYWYRQAAGRGLQLLFYSVGIGQISSEVPQNLSASRPQDRQFILSSKKLLLSDSGFYLCAYQSGYNEKLFFGSGTQLSVL.

On this clone: The read gets to within 3 residues of the CDR3 end, and the germline J gene fills in the rest. The chain links TRBV6-1 to TRBJ1-2, with 10 bases aligning to TRBD1. The CDR3 consists of 14 residues. The germline CDR1 and CDR2 sequences are MNHNS and SASEGT. The DNA read from the CDR3 is TGTGCCAGCAGTGAAATTGGGACAGGGGAAGGC. Amino acids: CASSEIGTGEG. The CDR3 as a whole reads CASSEIGTGEGYTF.

To note about this clone: Read coverage stops 3 residues before the CDR3 terminus; the germline J gene supplies the remainder. The V and J genes are TRBV19 and TRBJ1-1, with D possibly matching TRBD1 (5 bases). The germline gives CDR1 LNHDA, CDR2 SQIVND (reference sequence). Trimming shortened V by 5 bases and J by 1 base, and 11 bases separated the two germline ends. The CDR3 is 14 amino acids. The sequenced part of the CDR3 DNA is TGTGCCAGTAGTTTCAGGGATCCGAACACTGAA. Amino acids: CASSFRDPNTE. The full CDR3 protein reads CASSFRDPNTEAFF.

The chain's CDR3 is CSAGDRQKRDTQYF. The part of the CDR3 DNA that was read is TGCAGTGCTGGGGACAGACAAAAACGGGATACG. The rearrangement joins TRBV20-1 to TRBJ2-3; 7 nucleotides agree with TRBD1. The read halts 3 residues ahead of the CDR3 end, with the missing end drawn from the germline J gene. Germline CDR1 reads DFQATT; CDR2 reads SNEGSKA (reference sequence). The CDR3 is made up of 14 amino acids. V gave up 5 bases and J gave up 6 bases; unmatched junction bases: 11.